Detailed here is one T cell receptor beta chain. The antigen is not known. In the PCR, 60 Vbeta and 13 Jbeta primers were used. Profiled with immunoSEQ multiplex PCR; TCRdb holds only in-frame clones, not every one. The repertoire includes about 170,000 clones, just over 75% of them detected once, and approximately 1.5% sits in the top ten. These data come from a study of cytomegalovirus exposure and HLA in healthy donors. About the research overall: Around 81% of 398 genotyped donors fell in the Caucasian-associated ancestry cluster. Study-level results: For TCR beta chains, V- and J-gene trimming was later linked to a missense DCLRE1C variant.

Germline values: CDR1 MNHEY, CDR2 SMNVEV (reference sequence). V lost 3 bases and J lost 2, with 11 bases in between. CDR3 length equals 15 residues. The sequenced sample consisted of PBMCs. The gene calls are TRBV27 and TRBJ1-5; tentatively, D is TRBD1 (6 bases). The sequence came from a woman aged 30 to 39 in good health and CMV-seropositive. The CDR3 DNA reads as TGTGCCAGCAGTTTCGGGGGGGCCGGCAATCAGCCCCAGCATTTT. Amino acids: CASSFGGAGNQPQHF.